The 26 T cell receptor beta chains below all came from one sample that was sequenced in a study of cytomegalovirus exposure and HLA in healthy donors. Sequencing used immunoSEQ multiplex PCR; TCRdb keeps in-frame clones, though not all of them. The table lists about 130,000 clones, around 80% of them singletons. The sequenced sample was PBMCs. The receptors come from a man aged 25-45 years in good health and CMV-seropositive.

V is TRBV7-9 and J is TRBJ2-3; a possible D gene is TRBD2 (6 bases). The germline V gene has CDR1 SEHNR and CDR2 FQNEAQ (reference sequence). Trimming cost V 5 bases and J 5 bases, with 14 bases left between them. This CDR3 spans 14 amino acids. As DNA, the CDR3 is TGTGCCAGCAGCCGGGACTCGTCCGTAGATACGCAGTATTTT. Translation: CASSRDSSVDTQYF. Full variable domain (remainder filled in from reference TRBV7-9 and TRBJ2-3): DTGVSQNPRHKITKRGQNVTFRCDPISEHNRLYWYRQTLGQGPEFLTYFQNEAQLEKSRLLSDRFSAERPKGSFSTLEIQRTEQGDSAMYLCASSRDSSVDTQYFGPGTRLTVL.

This clone was seen a handful of times. This rearrangement joins TRBV9 to TRBJ1-1; TRBD1 matches at 10 bases. Germline values: CDR1 SGDLS, CDR2 YYNGEE. V shed 3 bases and J 7 bases; nucleotides not matched to a gene: 9. This CDR3 has 15 residues. CDR3 coding DNA: TGTGCCAGCAGCGATGGGACAGGGGCCGACCTTGAAGCTTTCTTT. Its translation: CASSDGTGADLEAFF.

The rearrangement links TRBV5-1 to TRBJ2-2, with 7 nucleotides matching TRBD1. J was trimmed by 8 bases and V by 2 bases; bases with no gene match: 12. This CDR3 comprises 16 residues. Looked up from germline, CDR1 is SGHRS and CDR2 is YFSETQ. CDR3 coding DNA: TGCGCCAGCAGCTTCAGGGGGACCCCCAGAGAAGGGGAGCTGTTTTTT. This sequence encodes CASSFRGTPREGELFF.

This clone has a handful of counts. The chain uses TRBV29-1 and TRBJ1-2; 9 bases line up with TRBD1. The germline gives CDR1 SQVTM, CDR2 ANQGSEA. The V gene end was trimmed by 3 bases and the J gene end by 4 bases; junction bases not matched to a gene: 6. This CDR3 is 14 amino acids long. CDR3 protein: CSVDGQGTGYGYTF. The CDR3 DNA sequence: TGCAGCGTTGACGGACAGGGGACAGGCTATGGCTACACCTTC.

J is TRBJ1-2 and V is TRBV14; TRBD1 might be the D (6 bases). The CDR3 is 19 residues long. The V gene lost 0 bases and the J gene lost 6 bases, with 26 bases spanning the gap. Germline V gene data show CDR1 as SGHDN and CDR2 as FVKESK. CDR3: CASSQDLRAGATPRDGYTF. The CDR3 DNA follows: TGTGCCAGCAGCCAAGATCTTAGGGCAGGGGCTACCCCTCGGGATGGCTACACCTTC.

The chain uses TRBV7-2 and TRBJ1-1; TRBD1 agrees at 7 bases. Germline CDR1 SGHTA, CDR2 FQGNSA. The CDR3 length is 15 residues. J lost 4 bases, V lost 1 base, and 6 bases had no gene match. The CDR3 protein is CASSLVRGLGTEAFF. CDR3 DNA: TGTGCCAGCAGCTTAGTGAGGGGGCTTGGCACTGAAGCTTTCTTT.

The gene calls are TRBV19 and TRBJ1-2, with TRBD1 matching 10 bases. Germline CDR1 and CDR2: LNHDA and SQIVND (reference sequence). CDR3 length: 16 residues. Trimming at V came to 4 bases and at J to 8 bases, leaving 13 bases not matched to a gene. CDR3 in amino acids: CASSTPSSGTGVGYTF. The CDR3 nucleotides read TGTGCCAGTAGTACCCCATCTTCCGGGACAGGGGTAGGCTACACCTTC.

The rearrangement uses TRBV9 and TRBJ2-3, with 10 bases that match TRBD2. Losses at the gene ends were 4 bases for V and 1 base for J; bases not matched to a gene: 9. This CDR3 contains 17 residues. Germline V CDR1 and CDR2: SGDLS, YYNGEE. CDR3 in DNA: TGTGCCAGCAGCCCGCGGTCCGGGACTAGCGGCACAGATACGCAGTATTTT. Residues: CASSPRSGTSGTDTQYF. Based on the CDR3 plus reference TRBV9 and TRBJ2-3, the full variable domain is DSGVTQTPKHLITATGQRVTLRCSPRSGDLSVYWYQQSLDQGLQFLIQYYNGEERAKGNILERFSAQQFPDLHSELNLSSLELGDSALYFCASSPRSGTSGTDTQYFGPGTRLTVL.

The chain combines TRBV27 with TRBJ2-3; 12 bases are shared with TRBD2. Germline V gene sequence: CDR1 MNHEY, CDR2 SMNVEV (reference sequence). This CDR3 is built from 16 residues. J lost 2 bases, V lost 4 bases, and 4 bases had no gene match. The CDR3 here is CASSSLAGGITDTQYF. The DNA of the CDR3 is TGTGCCAGCAGTTCCCTAGCGGGAGGGATCACAGATACGCAGTATTTT.

V gene TRBV6-6 combines with J gene TRBJ2-1; 13 nucleotides align to TRBD2. The trim removed 5 bases at V and 7 bases at J, leaving 5 bases unmatched. Germline CDR1 is MNHNY and CDR2 is SVGAGI (reference sequence). The CDR3 consists of 15 residues. CDR3 in DNA: TGTGCCAGCAGTCCCTGGACTAGCGGGAGAAATGAGCAGTTCTTC. This encodes CASSPWTSGRNEQFF.

This clone turned up a few times. V gene TRBV4-1 combines with J gene TRBJ2-2; D gene uncertain. CDR3 size: 13 residues. Germline assignment: CDR1 MGHRA and CDR2 YSYEKL. The V and J ends lost 4 bases and 6 bases respectively, with 9 bases between them. Here the CDR3 DNA reads TGCGCCAGCAGCCGAAGTGAGGCCGGGGAGCTGTTTTTT. This codes for CASSRSEAGELFF.

V usage is TRBV5-1 and J usage is TRBJ1-3; 11 bases match TRBD1. This CDR3 is built from 15 residues. Looked up from germline, CDR1 is SGHRS and CDR2 is YFSETQ. V lost 3 bases to trimming and J lost 2 bases; unmatched junction nucleotides: 1. The CDR3 nucleotides are TGCGCCAGCAGCTGGGGACAGGGGGCTGGAAACACCATATATTTT. It yields the protein CASSWGQGAGNTIYF. Variable domain in full (rest from reference TRBV5-1 and TRBJ1-3): KAGVTQTPRYLIKTRGQQVTLSCSPISGHRSVSWYQQTPGQGLQFLFEYFSETQRNKGNFPGRFSGRQFSNSRSEMNVSTLELGDSALYLCASSWGQGAGNTIYFGEGSWLTVV.

The chain combines TRBV29-1 with TRBJ1-2; D perhaps matches TRBD1 (5 bases). Deletions cut 3 bases from V and 5 bases from J, with 22 bases between. Germline lookup yields CDR1 SQVTM and CDR2 ANQGSEA. The CDR3 spans 16 residues. CDR3 protein: CSVEGERGGGGYGYTF. The CDR3 region has the DNA TGCAGCGTTGAGGGGGAAAGGGGAGGTGGTGGGTATGGCTACACCTTC.

The rearrangement uses TRBV2 and TRBJ1-1; a weak D match, TRBD1 (5 bases). V dropped 7 bases and J dropped 4 bases, with 7 bases sitting between them. This CDR3 spans 11 amino acids. Per germline, CDR1 SNHLY and CDR2 FYNNEI. CDR3 protein: CASNGGTEAFF. The CDR3 region has the DNA TGTGCCAGCAACGGGGGCACTGAAGCTTTCTTT.

The CDR3 loop is CASSFGLATYHEQYF. The CDR3 bases are TGCGCCAGCAGCTTCGGACTAGCTACTTACCACGAGCAGTACTTC. V usage is TRBV5-1 and J usage is TRBJ2-7, with 8 nucleotides matching TRBD2. With 2 bases clipped from V and 5 bases from J, the junction kept 9 bases outside the gene matches. This CDR3 is 15 amino acids long. CDR1 SGHRS and CDR2 YFSETQ come from the germline V gene. The variable domain in full, completed from reference TRBV5-1 and TRBJ2-7, reads KAGVTQTPRYLIKTRGQQVTLSCSPISGHRSVSWYQQTPGQGLQFLFEYFSETQRNKGNFPGRFSGRQFSNSRSEMNVSTLELGDSALYLCASSFGLATYHEQYFGPGTRLTVT.

V gene TRBV5-1 combines with J gene TRBJ1-2, with D tentatively TRBD1 (6 bases). The CDR3 extends over 13 amino acids. The germline V gene has CDR1 SGHRS and CDR2 YFSETQ. Trimming shortened V by 4 bases and J by 0 bases, and 7 bases separated the two germline ends. In DNA, the CDR3 is TGCGCCAGCAGCCCAGGGGCTAACTATGGCTACACCTTC. Its protein product is CASSPGANYGYTF.

The genes are TRBV6-1 and TRBJ2-5; no reliable D call. The CDR3 has 14 residues. The V gene lost 8 bases and the J gene lost 2 bases, with 15 bases spanning the gap. The germline V gene has CDR1 MNHNS and CDR2 SASEGT. The DNA of the CDR3 is TGTGCCAGCCCGAAGCATGCAGGTCAAGAGACCCAGTACTTC. Translation gives CASPKHAGQETQYF.

The chain's CDR3 is CASSPGTSGNYGYTF. In nucleotides, the CDR3 is TGTGCCAGCAGCCCTGGGACATCGGGAAACTATGGCTACACCTTC. This chain connects TRBV16 to TRBJ1-2, with D perhaps TRBD1 (6 bases). V shed 4 bases and J shed 2 bases, with 14 bases lying between them. The germline V gene has CDR1 KGHSY and CDR2 FQNENV. The CDR3 covers 15 residues.

The chain couples TRBV29-1 to TRBJ2-4, with D tentatively TRBD1 (6 bases). The CDR3 is made up of 15 amino acids. CDR1 is SQVTM and CDR2 is ANQGSEA in the germline V gene. V lost 6 bases and J lost 7, with 22 bases in between. DNA of the CDR3: TGCAGCGTGGTTTTTCCGGGACACGAAAGGAACATTCAGTACTTC. Protein product: CSVVFPGHERNIQYF.

In this sample, this clone turned up once. The chain uses TRBV5-1 and TRBJ1-3, with 8 nucleotides matching TRBD1. This CDR3 contains 17 residues. The junction had 11 bases not matched to a gene; V was cut back by 4 bases and J by 2 bases. Germline V gene data show CDR1 as SGHRS and CDR2 as YFSETQ. Written as DNA, the CDR3 is TGCGCCAGCAGCCCGTCTCCTCCGACAGGGGCTGGAAACACCATATATTTT. This gives the protein CASSPSPPTGAGNTIYF.

V is TRBV6-1 and J is TRBJ2-1; TRBD2 aligns across 12 bases. Per germline, CDR1 MNHNS and CDR2 SASEGT. The trim removed 3 bases at V and 5 bases at J, leaving 5 bases unmatched. The CDR3 runs to 16 residues. Here the CDR3 reads CASSDLGLAGHNEQFF. CDR3 nucleotide sequence: TGTGCCAGCAGTGATCTGGGACTAGCGGGCCACAATGAGCAGTTCTTC.

The chain links TRBV6-5 to TRBJ2-1; no reliable D call. V lost 2 bases to trimming and J lost 1 base, with 12 bases between them. The length of the CDR3 is 16 residues. Germline V gene data show CDR1 as MNHEY and CDR2 as SVGAGI. The CDR3 DNA follows: TGTGCCAGCAGTTACGTATCTGAGAGGTCCTACAATGAGCAGTTCTTC. This encodes CASSYVSERSYNEQFF.

The V and J genes are TRBV7-2 and TRBJ2-5, with 9 bases identical to TRBD1. The CDR3 has 15 amino acids. Germline V gives CDR1 SGHTA, CDR2 FQGNSA. V lost 4 bases, J lost 5 bases, and 8 bases stayed unmatched. CDR3 protein: CASSSRQGGGETQYF. CDR3 nucleotides: TGTGCCAGCAGCTCCCGACAGGGGGGAGGCGAGACCCAGTACTTC.

The chain is built from TRBV7-8 and TRBJ2-1; D gene ambiguous. This CDR3 is built from 15 residues. The V gene lost 2 bases and the J gene lost 3 bases, with 11 bases spanning the gap. Germline V lookup: CDR1 SGHVS, CDR2 FQNEAQ. The CDR3 spells CASSLSRGFYNEQFF. The DNA for the CDR3 is TGTGCCAGCAGCTTAAGTCGCGGCTTCTACAATGAGCAGTTCTTC.

The chain uses TRBV6-6 and TRBJ2-5, with 7 bases identical to TRBD1. CDR1 MNHNY and CDR2 SVGAGI come from the germline V gene (reference sequence). This CDR3 is 16 amino acids long. The J segment lost 0 bases and the V segment lost 2 bases, leaving 6 bases of the junction unmatched. The CDR3 DNA reads TGTGCCAGCAGTTACCTTCCGGACAGGTACCAAGAGACCCAGTACTTC. Its protein product is CASSYLPDRYQETQYF.

The V and J genes are TRBV27 and TRBJ1-5; D is possibly TRBD1 (5 bases). The CDR3 is 13 amino acids. The ends were cut back, 7 bases at V and 2 bases at J, with 9 bases in the middle. Germline V gives CDR1 MNHEY, CDR2 SMNVEV (reference sequence). The CDR3 is CASTEGGNQPQHF. The CDR3 coding sequence is TGTGCCAGCACAGAAGGGGGCAATCAGCCCCAGCATTTT.